This T cell receptor (beta chain) was recovered during a study of cytotoxic CD8 clonotypes in ibrutinib-treated CLL. The method was immunoSEQ multiplex PCR; TCRdb's version includes in-frame clones alone and lacks a portion of them. The table includes some 200,000 clones, over 65% detected once. Germline V gene data show CDR1 as LNHDA and CDR2 as SQIVND (reference sequence). The ends were cut back, 4 bases at V and 0 bases at J, with 19 bases in the middle. There are 18 residues in the CDR3. Here the sequenced sample was PBMCs, taken after 12 months of ibrutinib treatment. The receptor was derived from a human donor with chronic lymphocytic leukemia. The rearrangement joins TRBV19 to TRBJ2-1, with D possibly being TRBD1 or TRBD2 (6 bases each). The CDR3: CASSTSGALISSYNEQFF. CDR3 nucleotide sequence: TGTGCCAGTAGTACGTCGGGGGCTTTGATAAGCTCCTACAATGAGCAGTTCTTC.